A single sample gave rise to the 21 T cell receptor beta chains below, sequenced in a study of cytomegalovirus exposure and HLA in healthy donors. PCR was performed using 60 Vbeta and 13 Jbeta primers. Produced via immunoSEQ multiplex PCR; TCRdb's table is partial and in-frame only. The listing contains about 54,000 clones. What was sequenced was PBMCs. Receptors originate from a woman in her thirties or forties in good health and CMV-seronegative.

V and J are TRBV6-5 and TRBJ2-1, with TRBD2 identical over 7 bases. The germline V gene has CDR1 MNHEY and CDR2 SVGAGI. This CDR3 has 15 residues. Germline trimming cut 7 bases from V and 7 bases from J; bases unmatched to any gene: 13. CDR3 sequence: CASNSGGAGLNEQFF. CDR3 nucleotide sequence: TGTGCCAGCAATTCTGGGGGAGCGGGACTGAATGAGCAGTTCTTC.

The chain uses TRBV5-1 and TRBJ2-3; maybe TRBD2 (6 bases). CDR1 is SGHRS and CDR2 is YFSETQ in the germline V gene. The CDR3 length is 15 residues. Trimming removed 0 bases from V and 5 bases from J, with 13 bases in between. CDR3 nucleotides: TGCGCCAGCAGCTTGGCACGGGGGTCAGGAGATACGCAGTATTTT. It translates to CASSLARGSGDTQYF.

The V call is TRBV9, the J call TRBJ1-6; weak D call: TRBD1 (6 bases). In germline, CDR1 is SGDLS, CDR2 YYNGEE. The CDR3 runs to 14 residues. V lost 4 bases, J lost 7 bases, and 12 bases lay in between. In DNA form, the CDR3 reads TGTGCCAGCAGCCCCGGAAGGGGGAATTCACCCCTCCACTTT. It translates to CASSPGRGNSPLHF.

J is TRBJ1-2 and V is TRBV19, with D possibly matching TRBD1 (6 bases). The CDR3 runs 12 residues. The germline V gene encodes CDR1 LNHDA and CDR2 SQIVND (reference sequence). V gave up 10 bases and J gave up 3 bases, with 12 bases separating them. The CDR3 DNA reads TGTGCCACCCAAAACAGGGACTATGGCTACACCTTC. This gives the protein CATQNRDYGYTF.

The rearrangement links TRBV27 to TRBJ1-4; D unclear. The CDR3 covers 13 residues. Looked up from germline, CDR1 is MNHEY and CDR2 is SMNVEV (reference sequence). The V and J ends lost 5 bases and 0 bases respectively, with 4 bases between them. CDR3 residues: CASSQATNEKLFF. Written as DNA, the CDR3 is TGTGCCAGCAGTCAGGCAACTAATGAAAAACTGTTTTTT.

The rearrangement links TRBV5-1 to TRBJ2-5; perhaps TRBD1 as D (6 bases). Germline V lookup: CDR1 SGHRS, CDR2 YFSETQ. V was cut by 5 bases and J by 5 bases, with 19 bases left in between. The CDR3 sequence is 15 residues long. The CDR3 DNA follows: TGCGCCAGCAGTTCTGGCAGGGGAATAGAGGAGACCCAGTACTTC. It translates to CASSSGRGIEETQYF. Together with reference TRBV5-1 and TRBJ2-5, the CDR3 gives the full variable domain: KAGVTQTPRYLIKTRGQQVTLSCSPISGHRSVSWYQQTPGQGLQFLFEYFSETQRNKGNFPGRFSGRQFSNSRSEMNVSTLELGDSALYLCASSSGRGIEETQYFGPGTRLLVL.

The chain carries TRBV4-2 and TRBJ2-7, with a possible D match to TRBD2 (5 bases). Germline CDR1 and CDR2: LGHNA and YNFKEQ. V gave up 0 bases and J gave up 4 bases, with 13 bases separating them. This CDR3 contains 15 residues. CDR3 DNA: TGTGCCAGCAGCCAAGATCAAATACAGCGGTACGAGCAGTACTTC. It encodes CASSQDQIQRYEQYF.

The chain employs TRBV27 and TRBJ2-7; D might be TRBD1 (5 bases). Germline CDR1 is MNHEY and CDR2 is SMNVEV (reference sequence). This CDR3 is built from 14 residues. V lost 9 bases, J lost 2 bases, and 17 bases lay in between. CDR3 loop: CASRIQGVPYEQYF. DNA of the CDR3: TGTGCCAGTCGGATCCAGGGTGTTCCCTACGAGCAGTACTTC.

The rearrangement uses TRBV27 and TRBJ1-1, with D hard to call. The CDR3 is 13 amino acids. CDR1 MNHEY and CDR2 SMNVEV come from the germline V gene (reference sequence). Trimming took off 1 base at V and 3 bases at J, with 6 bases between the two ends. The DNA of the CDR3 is TGTGCCAGCAGTTTATTTCGGGACACTGAAGCTTTCTTT. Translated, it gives CASSLFRDTEAFF.

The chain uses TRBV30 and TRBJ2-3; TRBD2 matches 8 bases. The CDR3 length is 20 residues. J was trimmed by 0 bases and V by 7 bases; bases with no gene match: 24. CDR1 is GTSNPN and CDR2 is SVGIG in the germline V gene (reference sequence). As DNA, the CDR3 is TGTGCCTTCAACAGGGTTCCCCTTTTGCGGGGGGACCCGAGCACAGATACGCAGTATTTT. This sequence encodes CAFNRVPLLRGDPSTDTQYF.

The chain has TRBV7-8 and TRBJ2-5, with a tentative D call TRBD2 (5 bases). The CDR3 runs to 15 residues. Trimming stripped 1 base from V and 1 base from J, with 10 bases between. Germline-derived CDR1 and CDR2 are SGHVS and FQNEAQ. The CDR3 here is CASSLVSLGQETQYF. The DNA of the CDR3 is TGTGCCAGCAGCTTAGTTTCACTAGGCCAAGAGACCCAGTACTTC. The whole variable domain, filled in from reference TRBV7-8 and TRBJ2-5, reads GAGVSQSPRYKVAKRGQDVALRCDPISGHVSLFWYQQALGQGPEFLTYFQNEAQLDKSGLPSDRFFAERPEGSVSTLKIQRTQQEDSAVYLCASSLVSLGQETQYFGPGTRLLVL.

As DNA, the CDR3 is TGCGCCAGCAGCATCTTTAGCGGGGGGGCCTATGAGCAGTTCTTC. Amino acid sequence: CASSIFSGGAYEQFF. The chain is built from TRBV5-1 and TRBJ2-1; 11 bases match TRBD2. Germline V CDR1 and CDR2: SGHRS, YFSETQ. The CDR3 has 15 amino acids. With V trimmed by 4 bases and J by 8 bases, 8 bases remained unmatched.

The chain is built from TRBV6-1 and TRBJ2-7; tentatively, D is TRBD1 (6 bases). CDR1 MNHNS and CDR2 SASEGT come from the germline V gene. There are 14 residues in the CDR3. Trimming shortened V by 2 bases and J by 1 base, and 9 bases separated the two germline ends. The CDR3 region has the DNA TGTGCCAGCAGTGAAATCAGGGGTTCCTACGAGCAGTACTTC. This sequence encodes CASSEIRGSYEQYF.

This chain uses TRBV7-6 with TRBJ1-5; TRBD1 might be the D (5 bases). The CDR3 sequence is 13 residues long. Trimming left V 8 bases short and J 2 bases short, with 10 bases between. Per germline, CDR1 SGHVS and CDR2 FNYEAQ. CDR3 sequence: CASGQGGNQPQHF. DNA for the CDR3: TGTGCCAGCGGGCAGGGCGGCAATCAGCCCCAGCATTTT.

Written as DNA, the CDR3 is TGTGCCAGCAGCTTCGGACAGGGGCCCCCTGTGCAGTACTTC. Its translation is CASSFGQGPPVQYF. The J gene is TRBJ2-7, the V gene TRBV7-2, with 9 bases fitting TRBD1. The CDR3 extends over 14 amino acids. Germline CDR1 SGHTA, CDR2 FQGNSA. With V trimmed by 3 bases and J by 9 bases, 9 bases remained unmatched.

The chain's CDR3 is CASSRTDTARPNEQFF. The CDR3 bases are TGTGCCAGCTCTCGAACGGACACCGCTCGGCCCAATGAGCAGTTCTTC. The chain joins TRBV14 to TRBJ2-1; D might be TRBD1 (5 bases). The CDR3 loop spans 16 amino acids. Trimming left V 8 bases short and J 6 bases short, with 23 bases between. Per the germline V gene, CDR1 is SGHDN and CDR2 is FVKESK.

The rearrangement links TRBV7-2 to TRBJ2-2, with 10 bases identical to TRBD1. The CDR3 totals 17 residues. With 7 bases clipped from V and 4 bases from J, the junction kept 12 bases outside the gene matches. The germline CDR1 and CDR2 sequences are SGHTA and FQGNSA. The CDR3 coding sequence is TGTGCCAGCACCGCCCAGCGACAGGGGGCTGGCACCGGGGAGCTGTTTTTT. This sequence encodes CASTAQRQGAGTGELFF.

The CDR3 region is CAISENPTSGNRGYEQYF. The CDR3 DNA follows: TGTGCCATCAGTGAGAATCCTACTAGCGGCAATCGGGGATACGAGCAGTACTTC. The chain is built from TRBV10-3 and TRBJ2-7; 8 bases line up with TRBD2. V trimming: 2 bases; J trimming: 4 bases; junction bases outside the gene matches: 16. The CDR3 consists of 18 residues. CDR1 is ENHRY and CDR2 is SYGVKD in the germline V gene.

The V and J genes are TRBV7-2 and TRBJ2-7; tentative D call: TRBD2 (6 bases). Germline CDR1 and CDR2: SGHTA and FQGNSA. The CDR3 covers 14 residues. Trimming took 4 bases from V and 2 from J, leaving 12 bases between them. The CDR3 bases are TGTGCCAGCAGCTCCTGGACTACTACCTACGAGCAGTACTTC. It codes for CASSSWTTTYEQYF.

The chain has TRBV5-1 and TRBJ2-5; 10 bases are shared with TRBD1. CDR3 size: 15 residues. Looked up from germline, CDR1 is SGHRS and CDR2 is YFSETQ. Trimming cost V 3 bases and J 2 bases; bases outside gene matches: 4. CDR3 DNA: TGCGCCAGCAGCTCGGGACAGGGGCCTCAAGAGACCCAGTACTTC. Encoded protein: CASSSGQGPQETQYF.

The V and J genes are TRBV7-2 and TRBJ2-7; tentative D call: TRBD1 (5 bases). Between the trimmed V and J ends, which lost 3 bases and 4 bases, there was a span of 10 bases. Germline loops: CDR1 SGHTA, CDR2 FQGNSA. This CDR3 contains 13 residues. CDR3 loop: CASSFRESYEQYF. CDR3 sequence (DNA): TGTGCCAGCAGCTTCAGGGAATCATACGAGCAGTACTTC.